The present TCR beta chain was sequenced within a study of metastatic and nonmetastatic thyroid tumors. Overall study: Samples came from malignant and benign thyroid patients, and repertoires were compared across blood and tumor or nodule tissue. Study conclusions and caveats: Across blood and tumor, TCR beta diversity in malignant thyroid tumors was reportedly significantly higher than in benign nodules.

Before thyroid surgery, none of the patients had received any treatment. This clone was detected once. Its antigen is unknown. Authors' methods: Variation in CDR3 across clinicopathological groups served as the basis for constructing a distant-metastasis classifier in papillary thyroid cancer. MiXCR reprocessed the PCR reads for TCRdb. None of the V and J calls come from the authors' own analysis; TCRdb made them. The sample comprises around 16,000 clones, about 30% of which are singletons, and 13% rests with the top ten. V shed 6 bases, J shed 1 base, and the junction held 14 bases outside the gene matches. The germline V gene has CDR1 SNHLY and CDR2 FYNNEI. This CDR3 region has 19 residues.

This clonotype originated in a female donor with papillary thyroid cancer or a benign thyroid nodule (not recorded which). Some clones in this sample may be carry-over from other donors' samples. Sequenced: adjacent normal tissue. V usage is TRBV2 and J usage is TRBJ2-5, with 13 nucleotides matching TRBD2. The CDR3 DNA follows: TGTGCCAGCAGCGGATTCGGACTAGCGGGAGTGGGGGCCCAAGAGACCCAGTACTTC. Amino acid sequence: CASSGFGLAGVGAQETQYF.